Given below is one T cell receptor beta chain in context. The antigen it recognizes is unknown. No much larger clone is present one base from it, and per-base qualities are unavailable. The data belong to a study of T cell repertoires in cytomegalovirus infection (dated by TCRdb to the late 2010s). For the study in its entirety: The HLA type of each donor mattered for the analysis, because public TCR beta signatures pointed to carriage of CMV infection along with the matching HLA type. The paper's findings and limits, for the study overall: In both this cohort and an independent roughly 330-donor cohort, the cumulative frequency of public TCR beta family members distinguished carriers of CMV infection plus the relevant HLA type. The ex vivo response was dominated by HLA-C-restricted CMV-specific TCR beta clonotypes, which also provided the single most frequent clonotype in two of eight donors.

Instrument used: Illumina HiSeq 1500. Starting from the raw public reads, TCRdb applied fastp trimming at Q25, assembled clones with MiXCR and retained in-frame beta chains. Every distinct CDR3 protein forms one entry, paired with its most common genes and DNA. The table for this sample lists roughly 760,000 distinct CDR3 sequences; about a third of them were counted only once. The ten largest account for about 2.8% of the sample. The CDR3 covers 14 residues, taking in both the cysteine and the phenylalanine. The read is trimmed to its CDR3 DNA, 42 bases read in frame from base 1. Trimming costs V 1 base and J 5 bases, and their ends lie 12 bases apart.

The rearrangement joined TRBV12-3 or TRBV12-4 to TRBJ2-7, with the D segment identity uncertain. This TCR came from a human donor in good health (CMV status not recorded). Some clones in this sample may be carry-over from other donors' samples. Input material: PBMCs. CDR3 protein: CASSLGSRADEQYF. The bases read TGTGCCAGCAGTTTAGGTTCTAGGGCGGACGAGCAGTACTTC.